The T cell receptor beta chain described here comes from a study of beta chain features in type 1 diabetes. Study at large: Regarding age, gender and cell yields, patients proved similar to healthy donors.

The germline gives CDR1 SGHVS, CDR2 FNYEAQ. CDR3 length: 17 residues. The junction had 5 bases not matched to a gene; V was cut back by 5 bases and J by 1 base. Reverse transcription of all isolated RNA meant that expressed TCRB transcripts were sequenced. Some clones are missing from TCRdb's copy, which holds only in-frame ones; the method was immunoSEQ multiplex PCR. The sample lists 250,000 to 350,000 clones, around 13% seen once, with over 5.5% in the top ten. Study observations and caveats: The naive, central memory and Treg TCRB repertoires looked more alike in patients than they did in healthy donors.

Of note for this clone: What it binds is not known.

This sequence originates from a man in his thirties or forties in good health. J is TRBJ2-3 and V is TRBV7-6, with 14 bases fitting TRBD2. The sequenced sample was central memory CD4+ T cells from blood. CDR3 DNA sequence: TGTGCCAGCAGCAGACTAGCGGGGGGGTTAGGCACAGATACGCAGTATTTT. Translation: CASSRLAGGLGTDTQYF.